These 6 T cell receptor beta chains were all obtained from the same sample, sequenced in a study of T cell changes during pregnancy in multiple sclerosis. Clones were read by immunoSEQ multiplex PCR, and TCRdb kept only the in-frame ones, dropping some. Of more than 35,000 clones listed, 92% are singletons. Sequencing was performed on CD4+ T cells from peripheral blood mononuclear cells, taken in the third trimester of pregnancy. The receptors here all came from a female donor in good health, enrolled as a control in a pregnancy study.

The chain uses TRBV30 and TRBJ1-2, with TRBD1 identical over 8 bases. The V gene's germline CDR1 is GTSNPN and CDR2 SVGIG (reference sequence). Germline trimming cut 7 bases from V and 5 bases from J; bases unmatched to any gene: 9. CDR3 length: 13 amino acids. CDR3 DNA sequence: TGTGCCTTCCCAAGACGGACAGGGTATGGCTACACCTTC. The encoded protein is CAFPRRTGYGYTF.

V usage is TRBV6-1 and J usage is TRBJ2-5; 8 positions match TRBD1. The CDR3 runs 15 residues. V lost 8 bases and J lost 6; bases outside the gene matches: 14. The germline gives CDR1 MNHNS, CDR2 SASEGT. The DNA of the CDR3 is TGTGCCAGCGACAGGGGCGGCGCCGGGGAAAAGACCCAGTACTTC. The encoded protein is CASDRGGAGEKTQYF.

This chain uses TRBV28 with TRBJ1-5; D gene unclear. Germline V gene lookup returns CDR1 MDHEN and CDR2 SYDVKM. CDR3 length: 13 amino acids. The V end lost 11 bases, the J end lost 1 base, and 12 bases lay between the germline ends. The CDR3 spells CAHRGQSNQPQHF. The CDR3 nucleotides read TGTGCCCATAGAGGCCAGAGCAATCAGCCCCAGCATTTT.

CDR3 in amino acids: CASSSQGPTEAFF. CDR3 in DNA: TGTGCCAGCAGTTCACAGGGACCCACTGAAGCTTTCTTT. V is TRBV6-5 and J is TRBJ1-1; weak D call: TRBD1 (6 bases). This CDR3 has 13 residues. Looked up from germline, CDR1 is MNHEY and CDR2 is SVGAGI. With 4 bases removed from V and 4 bases from J, the gap between germline ends came to 10 bases.

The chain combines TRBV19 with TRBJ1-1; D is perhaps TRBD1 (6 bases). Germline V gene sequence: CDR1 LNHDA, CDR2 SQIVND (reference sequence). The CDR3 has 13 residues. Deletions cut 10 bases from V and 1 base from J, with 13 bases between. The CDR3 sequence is CATQNRANTEAFF. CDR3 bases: TGTGCCACACAGAACAGGGCGAACACTGAAGCTTTCTTT.

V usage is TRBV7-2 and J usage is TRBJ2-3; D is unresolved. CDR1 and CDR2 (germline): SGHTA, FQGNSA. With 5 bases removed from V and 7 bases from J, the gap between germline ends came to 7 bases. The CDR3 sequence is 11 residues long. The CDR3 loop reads CASSIYNTQYF. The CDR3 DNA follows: TGTGCCAGCAGCATTTATAATACGCAGTATTTT.